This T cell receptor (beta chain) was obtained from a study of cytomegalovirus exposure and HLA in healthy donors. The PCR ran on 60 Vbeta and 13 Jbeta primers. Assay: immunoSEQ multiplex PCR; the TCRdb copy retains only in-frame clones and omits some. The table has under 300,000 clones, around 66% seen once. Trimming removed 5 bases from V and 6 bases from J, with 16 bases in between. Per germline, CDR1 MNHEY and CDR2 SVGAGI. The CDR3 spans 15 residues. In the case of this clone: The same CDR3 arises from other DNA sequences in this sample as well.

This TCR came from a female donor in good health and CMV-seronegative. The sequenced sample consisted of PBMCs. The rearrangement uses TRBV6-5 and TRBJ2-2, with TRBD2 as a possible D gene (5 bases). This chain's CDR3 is CASSATWRVPGELFF. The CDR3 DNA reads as TGTGCCAGCAGTGCGACCTGGCGGGTACCCGGGGAGCTGTTTTTT.